This entry features one TCR beta chain sequence. Libraries were prepared by immunoSEQ multiplex PCR; TCRdb keeps only in-frame clonotypes and omits some of them. This sample has a few hundred thousand clones, with roughly 87% found just once. Across 20 to 25 US areas, participants ranged in age from roughly 18 to 95 years. Each recovered donor of Cohort 3 presented with two negative PCRs, clearance, or symptom resolution. The data were taken from a study of blood T cell repertoires in COVID-19. Germline V CDR1 and CDR2: SGHRS, YFSETQ. The CDR3 spans 15 residues. The J segment lost 2 bases and the V segment lost 3 bases, leaving 6 bases of the junction unmatched.

Sequenced material: PBMCs or T cells enriched from blood (not recorded which). The chain is built from TRBV5-1 and TRBJ2-3; TRBD1 matches 7 bases. This clonotype originated in a woman aged 25 to 39 who had recovered from COVID-19. CDR3 loop: CASSSDRSDTDTQYF. The CDR3, as DNA: TGCGCCAGCAGCTCGGACAGGTCCGACACAGATACGCAGTATTTT.